Listed below are T cell receptor beta chains from one sample, sequenced in a study of T-cell memory formation after mild COVID-19. TCRdb reprocessed the 5' RACE reads via MiXCR and lists one record per CDR3 protein. The table shows more than 150,000 distinct CDR3 sequences, with roughly 20% occurring only once. Sample: PBMCs or a T cell subset sorted from them (not recorded which). Receptors were obtained from a man between 18 and 29 years old who had mild COVID-19 (a few samples of this study predate the infection). Cell type and time point are not known. Each CDR3 is given with its conserved first and last residue. D genes are given only for firm matches. Not every row has a clone size; where given, it reads once, few, many or a size class.

V gene	J gene	D gene	clone size	CDR3 DNA	CDR3 protein
TRBV24-1	TRBJ2-2	NA	few	TGTGCCATTGGGCCCGGCGGCACCGGGGAGCTGTTTTTT	CAIGPGGTGELFF
TRBV6-5	TRBJ1-1	NA	few	TGTGCCAGCAGTTTGATTTTGGGGGCAGCGGTATCTATTGCTGAAGCTTTCTTT	CASSLILGAAVSIAEAFF
TRBV4-3	TRBJ2-3	TRBD2	many	TGCGCCAGCGGCCCACTAGCGGGGGAAGATACGCAGTATTTT	CASGPLAGEDTQYF
TRBV7-8	TRBJ2-2	NA	NA	TGTGCCAGCCCTCGAAGGGGTTACACCGGGGAGCTGTTTTTT	CASPRRGYTGELFF
TRBV27	TRBJ1-1	NA	few	TGTGCCAGCATAAAGGGGGTAGCTTTCTTT	CASIKGVAFF
TRBV6-4	TRBJ2-1	NA	NA	TGTGCCAGCAGTAACTCGGTTTACAATGAGCAGTTCTTC	CASSNSVYNEQFF
TRBV6-2/TRBV6-3	TRBJ1-5	TRBD1	NA	TGTGCCAGCAGTTATCTTAGACAGGGAAGCGTCAATCAGCCCCAGCATTTT	CASSYLRQGSVNQPQHF
TRBV6-5	TRBJ1-6	NA	many	TGTGCCAGCAGTAATCAGGGGAACCTCCACTTT	CASSNQGNLHF
TRBV21-1	TRBJ1-1	NA	NA	TGTGCCATCCCTCCGGGGACGGGACAGGGGGCGATGGTTGTTGTAGCTTTCTTT	CAIPPGTGQGAMVVVAFF
TRBV5-1	TRBJ1-4	NA	few	TGCGCCAGCAGCTCAGACGGTTTTAATGAAAAACTGTTTTTT	CASSSDGFNEKLFF
TRBV15	TRBJ2-4	TRBD1	NA	TGTGCCACCAGCAGAGGGAACAGGGGTTACGGAGACATTCAGTACTTC	CATSRGNRGYGDIQYF
TRBV6-5	TRBJ2-7	NA	NA	TGTGCCAGCAGTGCCACTCACAGGGCCGAGCAGTACTTC	CASSATHRAEQYF
TRBV7-2	TRBJ1-4	NA	few	TGTGCCAGCAGCCGTTTTGGACAGTATCTGTTTTTT	CASSRFGQYLFF
TRBV2	TRBJ2-7	NA	few	TGTGCCAGCGGCCAGGGGGAGGGCGAGCAGTACTTC	CASGQGEGEQYF
TRBV18	TRBJ1-1	NA	few	TGTGCCAGCTCATCCGTTTTGAGGGAAGTAGCGAACACTGAAGCTTTCTTT	CASSSVLREVANTEAFF
TRBV7-2	TRBJ1-1	NA	few	TGTGCCAGCAGCTTCCAAACCCTACGACAGGCGGGGAACACTGAAGCTTTCTTT	CASSFQTLRQAGNTEAFF
TRBV3-1	TRBJ1-1	NA	NA	TGTGCCAGCAGCCAAGGGCCGAGCAGCTTC	CASSQGPSSF
TRBV4-3	TRBJ1-6	TRBD1	NA	TGCGCCAGCAGCCAAGATCCTAGGACAGGGGCAAATTCACCCCTCCACTTT	CASSQDPRTGANSPLHF
TRBV10-3	TRBJ2-7	TRBD1	NA	TGTGCCATCAGCCTACAGGGGGTTGGCCCCTACGAGCAGTACTTC	CAISLQGVGPYEQYF
TRBV10-2	TRBJ2-3	NA	few	TGCGCCAGCAGTGATTCGGGACCACCTCGCACAGATACGCAGTATTTT	CASSDSGPPRTDTQYF
TRBV11-2	TRBJ2-7	TRBD1	NA	TGTGCCAGCAGCCAGGGACAGGGAGGTATCGAGTACTTC	CASSQGQGGIEYF
TRBV5-1	TRBJ2-5	NA	few	TGCGCCAGCAGCTTGGCGTCCAGGGTGTCAGAGACCCAGTACTTC	CASSLASRVSETQYF
TRBV4-3	TRBJ1-4	NA	NA	TGCGCCAGCAGCCAAGTCTCCTCTAGTGAAAAACTGTTTTTT	CASSQVSSSEKLFF
TRBV12-3/TRBV12-4	TRBJ2-7	NA	few	TGTGCCAGCAGCCTCACTTTCCGGGGTGACGAGCAGTACTTC	CASSLTFRGDEQYF
TRBV12-3/TRBV12-4	TRBJ1-4	NA	NA	TGTGCCAGCAATGGGGAACTGTTTTTT	CASNGELFF
TRBV12-3/TRBV12-4	TRBJ2-7	NA	many	TGTGCCAGCAGATTCCCGGGGTTCGACGAGCAGTACTTC	CASRFPGFDEQYF
TRBV6-5	TRBJ2-4	TRBD1	few	TGTGCCAGCAGTTACTCCCGGGACAGGGGGAACATTCAGTACTTC	CASSYSRDRGNIQYF
TRBV9	TRBJ1-1	TRBD1	few	TGTGCCAGCAGCGTTTTGGGGGACAGCCAGGGGGCTTTCTTT	CASSVLGDSQGAFF
TRBV6-2/TRBV6-3	TRBJ1-4	NA	NA	TGTGCCAGCAGTCCCGGGGGACGGATGAGATCAACTAATGAAAAACTGTTTTTT	CASSPGGRMRSTNEKLFF
TRBV12-3/TRBV12-4	TRBJ1-5	TRBD1	few	TGTGCCAGCAGTTGGGACAGGGACGATCAGCCCCAGCATTTT	CASSWDRDDQPQHF
TRBV7-2	TRBJ1-1	NA	few	TGTGCCAGCAGCTTAGCGTATGATAGGGGTGAAGCTTTCTTT	CASSLAYDRGEAFF
TRBV20-1	TRBJ2-7	NA	few	TGCAGTGCACTCCTCCCGGGCAGGACAGATTACGAGCAGTACTTC	CSALLPGRTDYEQYF
TRBV5-1	TRBJ1-1	NA	NA	TGCGCCAGCATCCTAGGTGCGGGGTCGAACACTGAAGCTTTCTTT	CASILGAGSNTEAFF
TRBV7-2	TRBJ1-1	NA	few	TGTGCCAGCAGCGGAGGTGGGTACACTGAAGCTTTCTTT	CASSGGGYTEAFF
TRBV24-1	TRBJ2-2	NA	NA	TGTGCCACCAGTGATACCAGGGTAGGAACCGGGGAGCTGTTTTTT	CATSDTRVGTGELFF
TRBV9	TRBJ2-6	NA	NA	TGTGCCAGCAGCGTGCGTACTGGGGCCAACGTCCTGACTTTC	CASSVRTGANVLTF
TRBV6-5	TRBJ2-1	NA	NA	TGTGCCAGCAGTTACGGGGGGAGCTCCTACAATGAGCAGTTCTTC	CASSYGGSSYNEQFF
TRBV5-1	TRBJ2-1	NA	NA	TGCGCCAGCAGCTTGGGGGCGGGGGCTAGCTACAATGAGCAGTTCTTC	CASSLGAGASYNEQFF
TRBV2	TRBJ1-6	NA	few	TGTGCCAGCAGGCGGACAGTCGGGGATTCACCCCTCCACTTT	CASRRTVGDSPLHF
TRBV3-1	TRBJ1-1	NA	few	TGTGCCAGCAGCCAGGCCACTGAAGCTTTCTTT	CASSQATEAFF
TRBV7-9	TRBJ1-5	NA	NA	TGTGCCAGCGGGGGGCAGGACCTCATTCAGCCCCAGCATTTT	CASGGQDLIQPQHF
TRBV6-5	TRBJ2-1	TRBD2	few	TGTGCCAGCAGTTACTCGGGGACTAGCGGGGGGTTTGAGCAGTTCTTC	CASSYSGTSGGFEQFF
TRBV6-6	TRBJ2-1	NA	few	TGTGCCAGCAGTTACGGATCCAGGACGGGCTACAATGAGCAGTTCTTC	CASSYGSRTGYNEQFF
TRBV30	TRBJ1-1	NA	NA	TGTGCCTGGGACAGGCTGAACACTGAAGCTTTCTTT	CAWDRLNTEAFF